These 18 T cell receptor beta chains originate from one sample sequenced in a study of CD4 and CD8 cells across lung adenocarcinoma regions. Each CDR3 protein gets one entry after TCRdb re-called the PCR reads with MiXCR. Of thousands of distinct CDR3 sequences listed, roughly 44% are singletons. What was sequenced was CD8+ T cells from the center of a lung tumor. The source is a male donor with lung adenocarcinoma. The CD4 and CD8 labels of this study may be unreliable.

This clonotype was recorded many times. This rearrangement joins TRBV6-1 to TRBJ1-5, with D unresolved. The length of the CDR3 is 14 residues. Between the trimmed V and J ends, which lost 6 bases and 3 bases, there was a span of 12 bases. CDR1 MNHNS and CDR2 SASEGT come from the germline V gene. The CDR3 bases are TGTGCCAGCAGCCGAGGACGGAACAATCAGCCCCAGCATTTT. Protein product: CASSRGRNNQPQHF.

This clonotype has only a few counts. V and J are TRBV6-5 and TRBJ2-5, with 7 bases aligning to TRBD2. The end of the DNA fits TRBJ2-7 better, so the J call may be wrong. The CDR3 has 19 amino acids. Looked up from germline, CDR1 is MNHEY and CDR2 is SVGAGI. The CDR3 is CASSYVGNTGEIAGYEQYF. CDR3 coding DNA: TGTGCCAGCAGTTACGTCGGGAACACCGGGGAGATAGCGGGCTACGAGCAGTACTTC.

This chain links TRBV10-3 with TRBJ2-5; TRBD2 matches 7 bases. This CDR3 is built from 13 residues. Looked up from germline, CDR1 is ENHRY and CDR2 is SYGVKD. V lost 4 bases, J lost 5 bases, and 4 bases stayed unmatched. CDR3 sequence (DNA): TGTGCCATCAGTGGGGCGGGAGTGGAGACCCAGTACTTC. Protein: CAISGAGVETQYF.

This clonotype is a singleton in its sample. The chain employs TRBV6-5 and TRBJ2-2, with D hard to call. CDR1 and CDR2 (germline): MNHEY, SVGAGI. The length of the CDR3 is 14 residues. The V end lost 4 bases, the J end lost 8 bases, and 14 bases lay between the germline ends. CDR3 nucleotides: TGTGCCAGCAGTTCCGCCGGAACACCGGGGGAGCTGTTTTTT. This encodes CASSSAGTPGELFF.

The rearrangement links TRBV10-1 to TRBJ2-2; D gene unclear. V was pared by 4 bases and J by 7 bases, with 13 bases between. CDR3 length: 14 residues. Germline lookup yields CDR1 WNHNN and CDR2 SYGVQD (reference sequence). The CDR3 spells CASSADSAVGELFF. The DNA for the CDR3 is TGCGCCAGCAGTGCAGACTCGGCCGTCGGGGAGCTGTTTTTT.

This clonotype was observed at least ten times. The chain joins TRBV6-1 to TRBJ1-6; no clear D. CDR1 and CDR2 from the germline V gene are MNHNS and SASEGT. The CDR3 length is 15 residues. The V gene lost 6 bases and the J gene lost 7 bases, with 16 bases spanning the gap. The DNA for the CDR3 is TGTGCCAGCAGACTGAACTTCAATCGGAATTCACCCCTCCACTTT. It specifies CASRLNFNRNSPLHF.

This clonotype was seen more than once but under ten times. The chain uses TRBV7-2 and TRBJ2-3, with unresolved D. The CDR3 contains 15 residues. CDR1 is SGHTA, CDR2 FQGNSA, per germline. Trimming stripped 1 base from V and 6 bases from J, with 14 bases between. CDR3 in DNA: TGTGCCAGCAGCTTAGGGGCTGCGCCTTCCGATACGCAGTATTTT. Encoded protein: CASSLGAAPSDTQYF.

The sample holds many counts of this clonotype. The chain recombines TRBV6-1 with TRBJ1-1; D possibly corresponds to TRBD1 (5 bases). CDR1 is MNHNS, CDR2 SASEGT, per germline. The CDR3 spans 15 residues. The V and J ends lost 8 bases and 0 bases respectively, with 16 bases between them. CDR3 protein: CASQEQAFMNTEAFF. For the CDR3, the DNA is TGTGCCAGCCAAGAACAGGCCTTTATGAACACTGAAGCTTTCTTT.

The rearrangement links TRBV18 to TRBJ2-7; 7 bases fit TRBD1. The CDR3 has 13 amino acids. The germline CDR1 and CDR2 sequences are KGHSH and LQKENI. Losses at the gene ends were 6 bases for V and 6 bases for J; bases not matched to a gene: 8. DNA for the CDR3: TGTGCCAGCTCCCCGGGACAGTTCGCCGAGCAGTACTTC. Translating it yields CASSPGQFAEQYF.

This clonotype appeared a few times. This chain links TRBV7-6 with TRBJ2-2; maybe TRBD2 (5 bases). From germline, CDR1 is SGHVS and CDR2 FNYEAQ. Trimming shortened V by 5 bases and J by 2 bases, and 12 bases separated the two germline ends. This CDR3 contains 15 residues. CDR3 loop: CASSVRGANTGELFF. The CDR3 coding sequence is TGTGCCAGCAGCGTCCGGGGAGCAAACACCGGGGAGCTGTTTTTT.

This chain links TRBV6-1 with TRBJ1-1, with 7 bases matching TRBD1. CDR3 length: 14 residues. The V gene end was trimmed by 5 bases and the J gene end by 7 bases; junction bases not matched to a gene: 10. Germline V gene sequence: CDR1 MNHNS, CDR2 SASEGT. The CDR3 bases are TGTGCCAGCAGTACAACCTACAGGGGAGGTGAAGCTTTCTTT. Its translation: CASSTTYRGGEAFF.

The table lists this clonotype with many counts. This chain connects TRBV9 to TRBJ2-7, with 9 bases lining up with TRBD1. Germline CDR1 SGDLS, CDR2 YYNGEE. CDR3 length: 15 residues. J gave up 0 bases and V 4 bases, and 5 bases lay outside the gene matches. CDR3 bases: TGTGCCAGCAGCCCCGGGACAGGGTCCTCCTACGAGCAGTACTTC. As protein: CASSPGTGSSYEQYF.

This clonotype has ten or more counts. The junction departs from the called germline gene at one end, perhaps through a read error. The V call is TRBV15, the J call TRBJ2-5; 8 nucleotides line up with TRBD2. This CDR3 spans 13 amino acids. Germline values: CDR1 LNHNV, CDR2 YYDKDF (reference sequence). CDR3 sequence: CATSPPGGRSLDF. DNA for the CDR3: TGTGCCACCAGCCCTCCCGGCGGGAGGTCCCTCGACTTC. The full variable domain, in which reference TRBV15 and TRBJ2-5 provide the parts outside the CDR3, is DAMVIQNPRYQVTQFGKPVTLSCSQTLNHNVMYWYQQKSSQAPKLLFHYYDKDFNNEADTPDNFQSRRPNTSFCFLDIRSPGLGDTAMYLCATSPPGGRSLDFGPGTRLLVL.

This clonotype was detected only once. The genes are TRBV7-2 and TRBJ2-1, with 8 positions matching TRBD1. The end of the DNA is better explained by TRBJ2-5, so the J call may be wrong. This CDR3 spans 16 amino acids. The germline gives CDR1 SGHTA, CDR2 FQGNSA. The CDR3 DNA follows: TGTGCCAGCAGCTTAGTATCGACAGGGGATTGGGAGACCCAGTACTTC. Amino acids: CASSLVSTGDWETQYF.

The chain carries TRBV7-2 and TRBJ2-2; 12 bases map to TRBD2. This CDR3 comprises 17 residues. The V gene end was trimmed by 3 bases and the J gene end by 5 bases; junction bases not matched to a gene: 7. Looked up from germline, CDR1 is SGHTA and CDR2 is FQGNSA. The CDR3 region has the DNA TGTGCCAGCAGCTTGTCTAGCGGGAGGGCTCGAACCGGGGAGCTGTTTTTT. Protein product: CASSLSSGRARTGELFF.

The table lists this clonotype with a count of one. Germline and junction disagree at one end, which may indicate a read error. This chain connects TRBV10-1 to TRBJ2-4; the D gene could be TRBD1 or TRBD2 (6 bases each). Germline CDR1 WNHNN, CDR2 SYGVQD (reference sequence). The CDR3 runs 15 residues. The CDR3 loop reads CGSKRGQRAKDTQYF. CDR3 sequence (DNA): TGCGGCAGCAAACGGGGGCAGCGGGCCAAAGACACGCAGTACTTT.

In this sample, this clonotype turned up a few times. The rearrangement uses TRBV7-6 and TRBJ2-1; D may match TRBD1 or TRBD2 (6 bases each). The germline V gene has CDR1 SGHVS and CDR2 FNYEAQ. The CDR3 has 13 residues. Deletions cut 1 base from V and 9 bases from J, with 10 bases between. The CDR3 nucleotides are TGTGCCAGCAGCTTAGGGGGGGCGGGTGAGCAGTTCTTC. Its translation: CASSLGGAGEQFF.

This clonotype was observed many times. V and J are TRBV7-2 and TRBJ2-3, with 14 bases identical to TRBD2. Trimming removed 5 bases from V and 4 bases from J; junction bases left unmatched: 2. The CDR3 length is 15 residues. CDR1 is SGHTA and CDR2 is FQGNSA in the germline V gene. The DNA of the CDR3 is TGTGCCAGCAGCCCGACTAGCGGGGGGGCAGATACGCAGTATTTT. Amino acid sequence: CASSPTSGGADTQYF.